These 4 T cell receptor beta chains were sequenced from one sample in a study of memory B cells and T cells in multiple sclerosis. Stimulus-free culture yielded autoproliferating CFSE-dim and non-proliferating CFSE-high T cells, each sequenced separately. Cultures began with roughly 5x10^7 CFSE-labeled PBMCs, unstimulated for roughly 7 days, with replicate wells pooled. Sequencing used immunoSEQ multiplex PCR; TCRdb keeps in-frame clones, though not all of them. The sample records 25,000 to 35,000 clones, roughly 83% being singletons. These receptors' antigens are unknown. The sequenced material came from PBMCs from blood kept in culture. Receptor source: a human donor with multiple sclerosis.

This rearrangement joins TRBV6-5 to TRBJ1-3, with 7 positions matching TRBD1. Trimming at V came to 2 bases and at J to 2 bases, leaving 0 bases not matched to a gene. This CDR3 is 14 amino acids long. In germline, CDR1 is MNHEY, CDR2 SVGAGI. CDR3 sequence reads: CASSYGTAGNTIYF. CDR3 coding DNA: TGTGCCAGCAGTTACGGGACAGCTGGAAACACCATATATTTT.

This clone has just a few counts. The chain has TRBV19 and TRBJ2-7; tentatively, D is TRBD2 (5 bases). Trimming took 4 bases from V and 3 from J, leaving 13 bases between them. Per the germline V gene, CDR1 is LNHDA and CDR2 is SQIVND (reference sequence). The CDR3 extends over 14 amino acids. The CDR3 loop reads CASSTLPGFYEQYF. CDR3 in DNA: TGTGCCAGTAGTACGCTCCCGGGGTTCTACGAGCAGTACTTC.

The V call is TRBV5-1, the J call TRBJ2-5, with TRBD1 matching 8 bases. The CDR3 contains 14 residues. Germline CDR1 is SGHRS and CDR2 is YFSETQ. V lost 3 bases, J lost 3 bases, and 4 bases stayed unmatched. The DNA of the CDR3 is TGCGCCAGCAGCTCCCGGACAGGGAAAGAGACCCAGTACTTC. It encodes CASSSRTGKETQYF. Combining the CDR3 with reference TRBV5-1 and TRBJ2-5 gives the whole variable domain KAGVTQTPRYLIKTRGQQVTLSCSPISGHRSVSWYQQTPGQGLQFLFEYFSETQRNKGNFPGRFSGRQFSNSRSEMNVSTLELGDSALYLCASSSRTGKETQYFGPGTRLLVL.

The rearrangement uses TRBV30 and TRBJ2-7, with D hard to call. CDR3 length equals 11 residues. V shed 3 bases and J shed 3 bases, with 6 bases lying between them. Germline CDR1 is GTSNPN and CDR2 is SVGIG (reference sequence). The DNA of the CDR3 is TGTGCCTGGAGCCCAAACTACGAGCAGTACTTC. Translation: CAWSPNYEQYF.